This TCR beta chain derives from a study of OX40 agonist ivuxolimab in advanced cancers. Looked up from germline, CDR1 is LGHNA and CDR2 is YSLEER. Germline trimming cut 9 bases from V and 5 bases from J; bases unmatched to any gene: 3. This CDR3 comprises 12 residues. Measured with immunoSEQ multiplex PCR; TCRdb has only the in-frame clones, and not every one. The sample lists tens of thousands of clones; around 90% were seen once. J is TRBJ2-2 and V is TRBV4-3, with 7 bases aligning to TRBD2. The sequencing here drew on CD4+ or CD8+ T cells sorted from blood, taken in a trial of the OX40 agonist ivuxolimab. This receptor was identified in an adult with an advanced solid tumor such as melanoma, head and neck, liver or kidney cancer. CDR3 coding DNA: TGCGCCAGTCGTAGCGGGACCGGGGAGCTGTTTTTT. Its protein is CASRSGTGELFF.